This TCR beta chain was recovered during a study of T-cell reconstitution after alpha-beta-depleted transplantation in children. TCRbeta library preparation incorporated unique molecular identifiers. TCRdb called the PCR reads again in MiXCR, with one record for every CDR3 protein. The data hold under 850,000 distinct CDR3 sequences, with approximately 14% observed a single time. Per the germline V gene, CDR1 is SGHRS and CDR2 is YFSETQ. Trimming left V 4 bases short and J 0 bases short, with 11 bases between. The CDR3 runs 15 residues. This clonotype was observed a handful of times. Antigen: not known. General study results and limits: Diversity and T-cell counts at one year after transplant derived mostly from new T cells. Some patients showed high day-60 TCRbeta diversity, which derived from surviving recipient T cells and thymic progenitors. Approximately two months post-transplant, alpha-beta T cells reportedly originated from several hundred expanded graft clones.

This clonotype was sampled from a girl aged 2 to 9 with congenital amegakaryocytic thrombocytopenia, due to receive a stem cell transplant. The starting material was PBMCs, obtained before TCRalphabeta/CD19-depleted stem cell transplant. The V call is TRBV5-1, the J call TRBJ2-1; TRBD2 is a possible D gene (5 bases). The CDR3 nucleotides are TGCGCCAGCAGCGCGGGCAAAAGCTCCTACAATGAGCAGTTCTTC. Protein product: CASSAGKSSYNEQFF.